This T cell receptor beta chain appears in the sequencing data of a study of T-cell memory formation after mild COVID-19. Study-level information: TCR clusters were mostly confined to one donor each. Overall study findings and caveats: Second-wave clones that peaked on day 37 lacked confirmed SARS-CoV-2 specificity. Among CD4+ contracting clones, most were CM and EM, and CD8+ ones EMRA.

About this clonotype itself: What it binds is not known.

TCRdb analysed the 5' RACE reads with MiXCR anew, one entry per CDR3 protein. The data show 30,000 to 40,000 distinct CDR3 sequences, roughly an eighth seen once. Input material: PBMCs or a T cell subset sorted from them (not recorded which). The sequence was collected from a man aged 18 to 29 who had mild COVID-19 (a few samples of this study predate the infection). Cell type and time point are not known.

CDR3 DNA sequence: TGTGCCACCAGCAGAGGATGGACAGAGCAGTTCTTC. Encoded protein: CATSRGWTEQFF. The chain employs TRBV15 and TRBJ2-1; D is perhaps TRBD1 (5 bases). With 1 base removed from V and 10 bases from J, the gap between germline ends came to 8 bases. This CDR3 spans 12 amino acids. Germline V lookup: CDR1 LNHNV, CDR2 YYDKDF (reference sequence).